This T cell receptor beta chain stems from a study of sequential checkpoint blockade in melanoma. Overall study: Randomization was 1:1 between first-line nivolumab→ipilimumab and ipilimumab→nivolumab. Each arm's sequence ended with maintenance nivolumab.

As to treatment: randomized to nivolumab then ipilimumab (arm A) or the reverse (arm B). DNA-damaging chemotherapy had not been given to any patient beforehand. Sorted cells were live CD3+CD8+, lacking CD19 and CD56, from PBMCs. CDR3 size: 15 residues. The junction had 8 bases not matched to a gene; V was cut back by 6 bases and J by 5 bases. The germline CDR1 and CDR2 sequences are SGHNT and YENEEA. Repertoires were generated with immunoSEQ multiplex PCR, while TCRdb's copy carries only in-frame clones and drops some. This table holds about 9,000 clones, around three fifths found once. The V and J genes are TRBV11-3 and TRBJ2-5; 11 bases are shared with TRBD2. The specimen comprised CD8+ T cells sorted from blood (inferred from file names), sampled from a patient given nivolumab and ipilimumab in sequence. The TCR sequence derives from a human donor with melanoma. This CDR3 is CASSSSGGSKETQYF. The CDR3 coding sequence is TGTGCCAGCAGTTCTAGCGGGGGGTCCAAGGAGACCCAGTACTTC.